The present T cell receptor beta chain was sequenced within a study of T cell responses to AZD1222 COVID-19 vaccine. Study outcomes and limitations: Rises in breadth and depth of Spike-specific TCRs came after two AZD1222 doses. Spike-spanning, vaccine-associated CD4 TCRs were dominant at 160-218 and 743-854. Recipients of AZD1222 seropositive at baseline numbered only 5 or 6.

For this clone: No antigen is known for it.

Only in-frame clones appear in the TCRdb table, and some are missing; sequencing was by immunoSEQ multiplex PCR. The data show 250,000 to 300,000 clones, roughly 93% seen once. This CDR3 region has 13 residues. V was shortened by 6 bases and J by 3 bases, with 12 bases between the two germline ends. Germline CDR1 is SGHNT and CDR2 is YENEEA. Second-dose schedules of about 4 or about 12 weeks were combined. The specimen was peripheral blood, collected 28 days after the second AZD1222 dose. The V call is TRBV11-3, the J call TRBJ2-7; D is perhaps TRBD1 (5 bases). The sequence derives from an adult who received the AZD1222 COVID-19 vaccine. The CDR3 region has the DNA TGTGCCAGCAGAGGGCAGGGTGACTACGAGCAGTACTTC. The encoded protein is CASRGQGDYEQYF.